The clone carrying this T cell receptor (beta chain) was recorded a few times. Its antigen is unknown. The V gene's germline CDR1 is SGHRS and CDR2 YFSETQ. Trimming took off 0 bases at V and 6 bases at J, with 15 bases between the two ends. The CDR3 extends over 16 amino acids. These data come from a study of regulatory T cells in long-lasting Graves disease. Study context: Over 5 years of antithyroid drugs plus positive TSH receptor antibodies defined persistent Graves' disease. Study-wide findings and caveats: Persistent patients shared 2,500 to 3,000 public clonotypes among themselves. Newly diagnosed patients shared fewer, at approximately 970.

Building the TCR beta libraries relied on iRepertoire HTBI primers, and CDR3 regions underwent Arm-PCR. Using its own MiXCR run on the multiplex PCR reads, TCRdb lists one record per CDR3 protein. The sample has about 660,000 distinct CDR3 sequences; 25% to 35% are singletons. Time point: persistent/refractory GD, antithyroid drugs over 5 years with positive TRAb. Following extraction of RNA from PBMCs, that RNA was used to make the TCR library. Recruitment took place at an endocrinology department in Xi'an, China. The sample was peripheral blood mononuclear cells (PBMCs), taken when the disease was refractory, from a patient treated with antithyroid drugs. V and J are TRBV5-1 and TRBJ1-4; D gene ambiguous. The TCR originated in a female donor with Graves disease. CDR3 nucleotides: TGCGCCAGCAGCTTGGAGGGAGCCCCGGGAGATGAAAAACTGTTTTTT. Protein product: CASSLEGAPGDEKLFF.